This T cell receptor beta chain comes out of a study of shared clonotypes between healthy human individuals. TCRdb's copy holds only in-frame clones and misses some; the assay was immunoSEQ multiplex PCR. The sample includes about 2.3 million clones, 90% to 95% of them seen just once. Germline CDR1 MDHEN, CDR2 SYDVKM. V shed 6 bases and J shed 4 bases, with 15 bases lying between them. The CDR3 sequence is 14 residues long. The chain links TRBV28 to TRBJ1-1; D is unresolved. The TCR was taken from a man between 18 and 29 years old in good health. Some clones in this sample may be carry-over from other donors' samples. Input material: naive CD4+ T cells from PBMCs. This sample's subset: CD45RA+ positively selected. This CDR3 is CASSPTSLSTEAFF. As DNA, the CDR3 is TGTGCCAGCAGCCCGACCTCCTTGAGCACTGAAGCTTTCTTT.